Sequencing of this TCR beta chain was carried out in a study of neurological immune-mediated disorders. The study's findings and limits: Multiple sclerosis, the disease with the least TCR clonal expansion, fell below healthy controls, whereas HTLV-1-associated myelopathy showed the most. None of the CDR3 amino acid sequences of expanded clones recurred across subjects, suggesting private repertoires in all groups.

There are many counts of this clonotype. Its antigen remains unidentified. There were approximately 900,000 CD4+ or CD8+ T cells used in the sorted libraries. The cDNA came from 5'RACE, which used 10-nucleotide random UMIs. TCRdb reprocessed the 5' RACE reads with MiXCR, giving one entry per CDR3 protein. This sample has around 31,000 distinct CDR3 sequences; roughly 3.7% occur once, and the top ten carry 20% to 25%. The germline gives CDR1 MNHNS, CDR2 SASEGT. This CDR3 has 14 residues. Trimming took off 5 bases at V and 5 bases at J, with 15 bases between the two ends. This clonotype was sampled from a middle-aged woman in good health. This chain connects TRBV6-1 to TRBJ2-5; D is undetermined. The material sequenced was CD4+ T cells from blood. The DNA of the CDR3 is TGTGCCAGCAGTTCTTCTGGGCGCCGGGAGACCCAGTACTTC. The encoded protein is CASSSSGRRETQYF.